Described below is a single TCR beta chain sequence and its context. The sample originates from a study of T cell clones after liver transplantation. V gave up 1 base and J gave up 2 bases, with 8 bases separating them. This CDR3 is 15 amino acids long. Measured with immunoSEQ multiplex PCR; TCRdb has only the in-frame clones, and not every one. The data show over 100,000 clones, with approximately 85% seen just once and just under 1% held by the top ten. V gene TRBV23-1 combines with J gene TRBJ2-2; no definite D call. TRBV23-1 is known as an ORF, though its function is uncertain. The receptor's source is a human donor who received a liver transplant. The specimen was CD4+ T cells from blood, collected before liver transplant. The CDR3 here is CASSQYRGNTGELFF. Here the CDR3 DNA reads TGCGCCAGCAGTCAATATCGTGGTAACACCGGGGAGCTGTTTTTT.